Listed below are T cell receptor beta chains from one sample, sequenced in a study of human T cells and chemical hapten exposure. In TCRdb, the RACE reads were re-called with MiXCR into one record per CDR3 protein. The repertoire has some 84,000 distinct CDR3 sequences, 6.5% to 10% of them found once; the top ten carry 2.5% to 3%. This material consisted of whole blood, taken in connection with sensitization to the hapten diphenylcyclopropenone (DPC). The receptors come from a man aged 40-50 years with alopecia areata. Some clones in this sample may be carry-over from other donors' samples. CDR3s include the opening cysteine and the closing phenylalanine or tryptophan. A D gene is named only where the DNA matches it firmly. Clone size is given for some rows only: seen once, a few or many times, or a class if the clone is expanded.

j_gene: TRBJ2-3; d_gene: .; abundance: many; v_gene: TRBV10-3; CDR3aa: CAIREGGTDTQYF; CDR3nt: TGTGCCATTCGCGAGGGGGGTACAGATACGCAGTATTTT
j_gene: TRBJ2-6; d_gene: .; abundance: many; v_gene: TRBV7-9; CDR3aa: CASSFGGSGANVLTF; CDR3nt: TGTGCCAGCAGCTTCGGTGGCTCTGGGGCCAACGTCCTGACTTTC
j_gene: TRBJ2-1; d_gene: .; abundance: many; v_gene: TRBV4-3; CDR3aa: CASSQETGVAYNEQFF; CDR3nt: TGTGCCAGCAGCCAAGAGACGGGAGTAGCCTACAATGAGCAGTTCTTC
j_gene: TRBJ1-1; d_gene: .; abundance: many; v_gene: TRBV6-2/TRBV6-3; CDR3aa: CASSWTANTEAFF; CDR3nt: TGTGCCAGCAGCTGGACAGCGAACACTGAAGCTTTCTTT
j_gene: TRBJ1-2; d_gene: .; abundance: few; v_gene: TRBV19; CDR3aa: CASSRQNYGYTF; CDR3nt: TGTGCCAGTAGTAGGCAGAACTATGGCTACACCTTC
j_gene: TRBJ2-2; d_gene: .; abundance: many; v_gene: TRBV29-1; CDR3aa: CSVEEGGTFAWELFF; CDR3nt: TGCAGCGTTGAAGAAGGCGGGACTTTTGCCTGGGAGCTGTTTTTT
j_gene: TRBJ2-1; d_gene: TRBD2; abundance: medium-sized; v_gene: TRBV5-1; CDR3aa: CASSLGLAEYNEQFF; CDR3nt: TGCGCCAGCAGCTTGGGACTAGCGGAATACAATGAGCAGTTCTTC
j_gene: TRBJ1-6; d_gene: .; abundance: .; v_gene: TRBV6-5; CDR3aa: CASSYSTGSLNSPLHF; CDR3nt: TGTGCCAGCAGTTACTCGACGGGAAGTCTTAATTCACCCCTCCACTTT
j_gene: TRBJ2-3; d_gene: .; abundance: many; v_gene: TRBV5-1; CDR3aa: CASSLGGSSTDTQYF; CDR3nt: TGCGCCAGCAGCTTGGGAGGATCTAGCACAGATACGCAGTATTTT
j_gene: TRBJ1-3; d_gene: .; abundance: .; v_gene: TRBV7-8; CDR3aa: CASSQGPHGDTIYF; CDR3nt: TGTGCCAGCAGCCAGGGACCCCACGGGGACACCATATATTTT
j_gene: TRBJ1-2; d_gene: .; abundance: few; v_gene: TRBV18; CDR3aa: CASSSGHENYGYTF; CDR3nt: TGTGCCAGCTCATCCGGACACGAGAACTATGGCTACACCTTC
j_gene: TRBJ1-5; d_gene: .; abundance: many; v_gene: TRBV3-1; CDR3aa: CASSQGRNSNQPQHF; CDR3nt: TGTGCCAGCAGCCAAGGAAGAAATAGCAATCAGCCCCAGCATTTT
j_gene: TRBJ2-1; d_gene: .; abundance: .; v_gene: TRBV5-1; CDR3aa: CASSLGASDHNEQFF; CDR3nt: TGCGCCAGCAGCTTGGGGGCTAGCGATCACAATGAGCAGTTCTTC
j_gene: TRBJ1-4; d_gene: TRBD1; abundance: few; v_gene: TRBV2; CDR3aa: CASSVFRGGEKLFF; CDR3nt: TGTGCCAGCAGTGTTTTCAGGGGGGGCGAAAAACTGTTTTTT
j_gene: TRBJ2-7; d_gene: .; abundance: many; v_gene: TRBV29-1; CDR3aa: CSVSGMADGAYEQYF; CDR3nt: TGCAGCGTTTCAGGTATGGCGGACGGAGCCTACGAGCAGTACTTC
j_gene: TRBJ2-3; d_gene: .; abundance: few; v_gene: TRBV12-3/TRBV12-4; CDR3aa: CASSLQVTDTQYF; CDR3nt: TGTGCCAGCAGTTTACAGGTCACAGATACGCAGTATTTT
j_gene: TRBJ2-1; d_gene: .; abundance: many; v_gene: TRBV6-2/TRBV6-3; CDR3aa: CASSSTDYPNEQFF; CDR3nt: TGTGCCAGCAGCTCTACCGACTACCCCAATGAGCAGTTCTTC
j_gene: TRBJ2-5; d_gene: .; abundance: many; v_gene: TRBV4-3; CDR3aa: CASSQVMSRGETQYF; CDR3nt: TGCGCCAGCAGCCAAGTTATGTCCCGAGGAGAGACCCAGTACTTC
j_gene: TRBJ2-2; d_gene: TRBD2; abundance: .; v_gene: TRBV3-1; CDR3aa: CASSPWTSGNTGELFF; CDR3nt: TGTGCCAGCAGCCCTTGGACTAGCGGGAACACCGGGGAGCTGTTTTTT
j_gene: TRBJ2-3; d_gene: TRBD1; abundance: .; v_gene: TRBV5-1; CDR3aa: CASSSDRNTDTQYF; CDR3nt: TGCGCCAGCAGCTCGGACAGGAACACAGATACGCAGTATTTT
j_gene: TRBJ2-3; d_gene: TRBD2; abundance: many; v_gene: TRBV4-1; CDR3aa: CASSQFLAGGPTDTQYF; CDR3nt: TGCGCCAGCAGCCAGTTCCTAGCGGGAGGGCCGACAGATACGCAGTATTTT
j_gene: TRBJ2-1; d_gene: .; abundance: .; v_gene: TRBV9; CDR3aa: CASSAGGSEQFF; CDR3nt: TGTGCCAGCAGCGCCGGGGGTTCAGAGCAGTTCTTC
j_gene: TRBJ2-1; d_gene: TRBD1; abundance: .; v_gene: TRBV11-3; CDR3aa: CASSRTGLIEQFF; CDR3nt: TGTGCCAGCAGTCGGACAGGACTTATTGAGCAGTTCTTC
j_gene: TRBJ2-5; d_gene: TRBD1; abundance: .; v_gene: TRBV25-1; CDR3aa: CASSARDSLGKDF; CDR3nt: TGTGCCAGCAGTGCCCGGGACAGCCTCGGGAAGGACTTC
j_gene: TRBJ1-1; d_gene: TRBD1; abundance: few; v_gene: TRBV6-5; CDR3aa: CASSYSRTGTSEAFF; CDR3nt: TGTGCCAGCAGTTACTCGCGGACAGGGACTAGTGAAGCTTTCTTT
j_gene: TRBJ2-1; d_gene: TRBD2; abundance: .; v_gene: TRBV12-3/TRBV12-4; CDR3aa: CASSETSGGAGEQFF; CDR3nt: TGTGCCAGCAGTGAAACTAGCGGGGGTGCCGGCGAGCAGTTCTTC
j_gene: TRBJ1-2; d_gene: .; abundance: many; v_gene: TRBV7-9; CDR3aa: CASSTGNNYGYTF; CDR3nt: TGTGCCAGCAGTACCGGGAATAACTATGGCTACACCTTC
j_gene: TRBJ2-6; d_gene: TRBD1; abundance: few; v_gene: TRBV5-1; CDR3aa: CASSLRQGASSGANVLTF; CDR3nt: TGCGCCAGCAGCTTAAGGCAGGGGGCCTCCTCTGGGGCCAACGTCCTGACTTTC
j_gene: TRBJ2-3; d_gene: .; abundance: many; v_gene: TRBV7-9; CDR3aa: CASSRGPGRADTQYF; CDR3nt: TGTGCCAGCAGCCGGGGTCCCGGTCGGGCAGATACGCAGTATTTT
j_gene: TRBJ2-3; d_gene: .; abundance: few; v_gene: TRBV6-5; CDR3aa: CASSSRITSTDTQYF; CDR3nt: TGTGCCAGCAGTTCACGGATTACTAGCACAGATACGCAGTATTTT
j_gene: TRBJ2-3; d_gene: TRBD2; abundance: few; v_gene: TRBV27; CDR3aa: CASSPGLAGGLIDTQYF; CDR3nt: TGTGCCAGCAGTCCGGGACTAGCGGGAGGGTTGATAGATACGCAGTATTTT
j_gene: TRBJ2-3; d_gene: .; abundance: few; v_gene: TRBV5-4; CDR3aa: CASSRGGTSTDTQYF; CDR3nt: TGTGCCAGCAGCCGGGGCGGGACTAGCACAGATACGCAGTATTTT
j_gene: TRBJ2-2; d_gene: .; abundance: many; v_gene: TRBV14; CDR3aa: CASSQAVGSINTGELFF; CDR3nt: TGTGCCAGCAGCCAAGCTGTCGGGAGTATTAACACCGGGGAGCTGTTTTTT
j_gene: TRBJ2-3; d_gene: .; abundance: many; v_gene: TRBV10-3; CDR3aa: CAISDLADTQYF; CDR3nt: TGTGCCATCAGTGATTTAGCGGATACGCAGTATTTT